This TCR beta chain was observed in a study of T cells expressing NK-cell markers (dated by TCRdb to 2020 to 2022). Regarding the complete study: TCR beta-chain repertoires were profiled in sorted CD3+CD56+NKG2C+, CD3+CD56+NKG2C- and CD3+CD56-NKG2C+ T-cell subsets from several donors. Of the eight sequenced donors, seven were found to be HCMV-seropositive and one was found to be HCMV-seronegative. All eight donors whose samples were sequenced were randomly selected healthy volunteers, three of them men and five women. Sequencing of the libraries produced 2 x 150 bp reads on Illumina HiSeq 2000/2500, MiSeq or NextSeq. Overall study results and their limits: Those dominant clonotypes were again the most abundant among CD3+CD56-NKG2C+ cells in several donors, at roughly 25-65%. Whether the expanded NKG2C-expressing T cell clones were specific for HCMV antigens was left unclear. For several donors, the dominant CD3+CD56+NKG2C+ clonotypes were among the top 10 CD8+ clonotypes and accounted for roughly 1.0-8% of CD8+ T cells.

The data were produced on an Illumina HiSeq 2000. The TCR beta cDNA libraries were made using 5'RACE template switching, a step that added both a universal primer site and unique molecular identifiers. Priming for cDNA synthesis came from the TCR beta constant segment, and two successive PCR amplification steps followed. Regarding the original processing steps: MIGEC handled demultiplexing of the reads and grouping by UMI, while MiTCR was used to assemble and quantify clonotypes. To exclude erroneous sequences, only TCR cDNA sequences supported by at least two reads were retained. The tcR package was used for downstream repertoire analysis, with clonotypes matched between fractions based on CDR3 nucleotide sequence plus V segment. VDJmatch was used to annotate antigen specificity against VDJdb, with one amino acid substitution in CDR3 permitted. After the reads were reprocessed by TCRdb, one entry was made per CDR3 protein sequence, with no DNA. TCRdb's processing, not the study's, gives the V and J calls here. This sample's clone table shows under 500,000 distinct CDR3 sequences. The ten largest clones capture 7.3% of the sample.

HCMV serostatus was determined by detecting HCMV-specific IgG in serum with a commercial ELISA kit. Ficoll density gradient centrifugation was used to isolate peripheral blood mononuclear cells from blood. From the cysteine through the phenylalanine, the CDR3 covers 15 amino acids. A DNA sequence was not provided. CDR1 SGHTA and CDR2 FQGNSA are derived from the germline V gene. As to this clonotype: Its antigen remains undetermined.

This sequence uses TRBV7-2 and TRBJ2-3. Sequencing was done on a sample of blood T cells: a sorted CD56 or NKG2C T cell subset, CD4+ or CD8+ T cells, or bulk PBMC T cells (not recorded which). The origin of this receptor is a woman between 18 and 70 years old in good health. The CDR3 reads CASSLAATVTDTQYF.